Included here is one T cell receptor (beta chain) sequence, with context. The sample holds many counts of this clonotype. The clone's antigen remains unknown. Base qualities were left out, and no much larger clone turns up one base away. For repertoire sequencing, TCR beta CDR3 regions were amplified from RNA transcripts. HTBI primers and the Qiagen OneStep RT-PCR kit were used in a first-round RT-PCR, which was followed by a second-round multiplex PCR, size selection and purification. Libraries were sequenced paired-end with 100 bp reads on an Illumina HiSeq2000. The authors processed their data as follows. SOAPnuke was used for read processing, and reads with adapters, uncalled bases, a mean Phred below 15, or no exact constant-primer or identifier match were discarded. High-quality paired reads were merged with COPE v1.2.5. Each unique nucleotide sequence was defined as a clonotype, and clonotypes were aligned to IMGT TRB V, D and J references with MiTCR v1.1. The analysis was limited to V-J combinations with a frequency above 0.0001, which together covered 99% to 99.2% of the repertoires. For each V-J combination, a TCR clonal expansion and chaos score was defined as F50 clonal expansion divided by the chaos observed in the TCRdist matrix. Features were reduced by Welch's t-statistics and random forest to roughly 14 V-J combinations, which fed a naive Bayes classifier. Thyroid-blood repertoire similarity was quantified with the Morisita-Horn index. TCRdb handled the public reads itself, with Q25 trimming in fastp and clone calling in MiXCR, and kept productive beta chains. Under each unique CDR3 protein, matching rows form one entry showing the most common genes and DNA. The V and J calls reflect TCRdb's pipeline rather than the authors' work. The sample profile shows over 450,000 distinct CDR3 sequences; roughly an eighth of them were found once. Clones ranked in the top ten supply over 7.5% of the sample.

The sample belongs to a study of Graves' ophthalmopathy and Graves' hyperthyroidism (dated by TCRdb to the late 2010s). With respect to the entire study: Peripheral blood was collected at initial diagnosis, prior to any treatment. For independent validation, a separate cohort was made up of approximately 19 hyperthyroidism patients plus 17 patients who later progressed from hyperthyroidism to ophthalmopathy. TCR beta repertoire signatures were used to distinguish Graves' ophthalmopathy from Graves' hyperthyroidism and to predict progression to ophthalmopathy. Following sampling, methimazole starting at 30 mg daily was administered to hyperthyroidism patients, and high-dose intravenous methylprednisolone was administered to ophthalmopathy patients. In five to seven hyperthyroidism patients, T-cell repertoires of thyroid tissue and blood were compared. In total, around 140 blood samples were TCR-sequenced: approximately 42 ophthalmopathy, some 75 hyperthyroidism and roughly 17 hyperthyroidism-to-ophthalmopathy patients. To explore V-J signatures distinguishing ophthalmopathy from hyperthyroidism, a discovery set of 100 patients (roughly 45 ophthalmopathy, 57 stable hyperthyroidism) was enrolled. For training and testing, the 100 or so patients in the discovery cohort were randomly divided in a 7:3 ratio. General conclusions and limits of the study: Sample size was not predetermined statistically, and investigators were not blinded to group allocation. Most expanded thyroid clonotypes with a frequency above 0.001 also appeared in blood, which suggests that blood repertoires may reflect the immune response in the thyroid. In validation, the model predicted ophthalmopathy progression with nearly 71% sensitivity and approximately 75% specificity; fewer than 15 predicted patients were CT-confirmed with GO in a median of around 6 months. In cross-validation, the 13-signature model distinguished ophthalmopathy from stable hyperthyroidism with nearly 90% sensitivity and 81.08% specificity, while in the test set the corresponding values were about 80% and 75%.

From its cysteine to its phenylalanine, the CDR3 spans 13 amino acids. Here the CDR3 DNA is all that survives: 39 bases in frame from base 1. Trimming costs V 3 bases and J 7 bases, and their ends lie 12 bases apart. CDR1 and CDR2 are read off the germline V gene as SGHTA and FQGNSA. Patients with ophthalmopathy had moderately to severely active disease, with a Clinical Activity Score of 3 or more, a NOSPECS grade of 4 or more, and a disease duration of less than 3 months. Patients with other autoimmune diseases, uncontrolled infections, pregnancy or lactation were excluded from the study. Diagnosis relied on clinical symptoms, serum thyroxine, TRAb, thyroid ultrasound and orbital computed tomography. Ficoll-Paque density gradient centrifugation was used to isolate PBMCs from approximately 11 ml of fresh peripheral blood. Total RNA was extracted with Trizol reagent and quality-checked on an Agilent 2100 Bioanalyzer.

This TCR was recovered from a woman aged 25 to 39 with Graves' ophthalmopathy. Donor details come from another sample of the same person, matched by shared clones. The source material was blood. The sequence links TRBV7-2 to TRBJ1-2, with a tentative D gene TRBD1 over 6 matching bases. CDR3 loop: CASSFQDSSGYTF. The sequenced DNA is TGTGCCAGCAGCTTCCAGGACAGCTCTGGCTACACCTTC.